A single sample is the source of the 10 T cell receptor beta chains below, sequenced in a study of T cells in Graves' hyperthyroidism and ophthalmopathy. Amplification yielded TCR beta CDR3 regions, with RNA transcripts as the source. Initially, a first-round RT-PCR of the TCR CDR3 employed the HTBI primer set. From the multiplex PCR reads, TCRdb called clonotypes with MiXCR, one entry per CDR3 protein. The sample shows around 660,000 distinct CDR3 sequences, roughly 46% of them seen only once. The sequenced sample consisted of peripheral blood or thyroid tissue (not recorded which). These receptors were obtained from an adult man with Graves' disease, either hyperthyroidism or ophthalmopathy (not recorded which).

Regarding this clonotype: The junction departs from germline at one end; a sequencing error may be responsible. The V gene is TRBV7-8, the J gene TRBJ2-7, with a tentative D call TRBD2 (6 bases). Germline CDR1 is SGHVS and CDR2 is FQNEAQ. The CDR3 extends over 14 amino acids. The CDR3 region is CAGSPRGLLMEQYF. The CDR3 DNA follows: TGTGCCGGCAGCCCACGGGGACTGCTCATGGAGCAGTACTTC.

The chain carries TRBV19 and TRBJ1-4; possible D gene TRBD1, 5 bases. V was trimmed by 0 bases and J by 15 bases, leaving 11 bases between them. Germline V gives CDR1 LNHDA, CDR2 SQIVND (reference sequence). The CDR3 has 12 amino acids. The CDR3 sequence is CASSIENRNLFF. CDR3 bases: TGTGCCAGTAGTATAGAGAACAGGAATTTGTTTTTT.

The V call is TRBV7-8, the J call TRBJ2-6; TRBD1 agrees at 8 bases. The V segment lost 5 bases and the J segment 7 bases; nucleotides outside the gene matches: 4. In germline, CDR1 is SGHVS, CDR2 FQNEAQ. The CDR3 consists of 14 residues. CDR3 nucleotides: TGTGCCAGCAGCATCGGACAGGGCGCCAACGTCCTGACTTTC. Translating gives CASSIGQGANVLTF.

This chain links TRBV20-1 with TRBJ2-7, with 8 nucleotides matching TRBD2. CDR3 length: 16 amino acids. The germline V gene has CDR1 DFQATT and CDR2 SNEGSKA (reference sequence). V gave up 0 bases and J gave up 2 bases; unmatched junction bases: 9. In nucleotides, the CDR3 is TGCAGTGCTAGAGATCGGGAGGGACCCATAGCCTACGAGCAGTACTTC. Translated: CSARDREGPIAYEQYF.

The chain links TRBV29-1 to TRBJ1-2, with D uncertain. The germline gives CDR1 SQVTM, CDR2 ANQGSEA. This CDR3 region has 13 residues. V lost 8 bases, J lost 6 bases, and 19 bases lay in between. CDR3 region: CSLAKGSVDGYTF. The CDR3, as DNA: TGCAGCTTGGCCAAGGGATCGGTCGATGGCTACACCTTC.

Remarks on this clonotype: It may be a read error: a sequence one base away is much more abundant. CDR3 sequence: CSVVSDATNEKLFF. The CDR3 nucleotides are TGCAGCGTTGTCAGCGATGCAACTAATGAAAAACTGTTTTTT. This chain links TRBV29-1 with TRBJ1-4, with D uncertain. Per the germline V gene, CDR1 is SQVTM and CDR2 is ANQGSEA. V lost 4 bases and J lost 0, with 9 bases in between. The CDR3 runs 14 residues. Complete variable domain (other parts from reference TRBV29-1 and TRBJ1-4): SAVISQKPSRDICQRGTSLTIQCQVDSQVTMMFWYRQQPGQSLTLIATANQGSEATYESGFVIDKFPISRPNLTFSTLTVSNMSPEDSSIYLCSVVSDATNEKLFFGSGTQLSVL.

Here the CDR3 reads CASSQGIFGTGENGYTF. CDR3 DNA: TGTGCCAGCAGCCAAGGGATATTTGGGACAGGGGAGAATGGCTACACCTTC. The J gene is TRBJ1-2, the V gene TRBV14, with 10 positions matching TRBD1. The CDR3 totals 17 residues. V shed 1 base, J shed 6 bases, and the junction held 11 bases outside the gene matches. Germline V CDR1 and CDR2: SGHDN, FVKESK.

This clonotype was detected many times. This chain uses TRBV19 with TRBJ2-5; 9 bases are shared with TRBD2. CDR1 LNHDA and CDR2 SQIVND come from the germline V gene (reference sequence). The CDR3 loop spans 14 amino acids. Losses at the gene ends were 4 bases for V and 4 bases for J; bases not matched to a gene: 4. The CDR3 protein is CASSNGLASETQYF. DNA for the CDR3: TGTGCCAGTAGTAACGGACTAGCGTCAGAGACCCAGTACTTC.

The rearrangement links TRBV2 to TRBJ1-6; no clear D gene. The CDR3 loop spans 15 amino acids. Trimming stripped 6 bases from V and 7 bases from J, with 16 bases between. Germline CDR1 SNHLY, CDR2 FYNNEI. This CDR3 is CASSQDRTDNSPLHF. CDR3 nucleotides: TGTGCCAGCAGCCAAGATCGGACGGACAATTCACCCCTCCACTTT.

The chain has TRBV20-1 and TRBJ1-1; D is ambiguous. Germline lookup yields CDR1 DFQATT and CDR2 SNEGSKA (reference sequence). There are 11 residues in the CDR3. V lost 4 bases, J lost 0 bases, and 3 bases lay in between. The CDR3 protein is CSANVNTEAFF. CDR3 sequence (DNA): TGCAGTGCTAACGTGAACACTGAAGCTTTCTTT.